This TCR beta chain stems from a study of PD-L1 blockade in urothelial cancer. Study-wide context: Median blood clonality was around 0.074, with around 83,000 unique TCRs.

The sample's time point: peripheral blood 6 weeks after treatment start. This CDR3 comprises 15 residues. The trim removed 2 bases at V and 3 bases at J, leaving 4 bases unmatched. Germline V gives CDR1 MGHRA, CDR2 YSYEKL. Using immunoSEQ multiplex PCR, the repertoire was profiled, and TCRdb retains in-frame clones only, with some absent. This table holds about 130,000 clones, about 84% found once. This receptor was identified in a man aged 50-59 years with urothelial cancer. The sequencing here drew on PBMCs, taken around atezolizumab (anti-PD-L1) treatment. The chain is built from TRBV4-1 and TRBJ2-5, with TRBD2 matching over 9 bases. CDR3 loop: CASSQLWTSEETQYF. DNA for the CDR3: TGCGCCAGCAGCCAACTTTGGACTAGCGAAGAGACCCAGTACTTC.